The 21 T cell receptor beta chains below were found in one sample sequenced in a study of shared clonotypes between healthy human individuals. Produced via immunoSEQ multiplex PCR; TCRdb's table is partial and in-frame only. This table holds millions of clones, approximately 95% found once. Sequenced input: naive CD4+ T cells sorted from blood. Subset in this sample: CD45RA+ positively selected. These receptors all stem from a man aged 18 to 30 in good health.

The chain recombines TRBV5-4 with TRBJ1-2; 7 bases match TRBD1. The CDR3 consists of 15 residues. Per the germline V gene, CDR1 is SGHNT and CDR2 is YYREEE (reference sequence). Losses at the gene ends were 2 bases for V and 4 bases for J; bases not matched to a gene: 8. CDR3 nucleotide sequence: TGTGCCAGCAGCTTTTCATTGGGACAGAGCTATGGCTACACCTTC. Translation: CASSFSLGQSYGYTF.

This clone was observed a single time. The gene calls are TRBV6-5 and TRBJ1-1; perhaps TRBD1 as D (5 bases). Germline CDR1 reads MNHEY; CDR2 reads SVGAGI. The CDR3 runs to 16 residues. V was pared by 0 bases and J by 4 bases, with 15 bases between. CDR3 nucleotide sequence: TGTGCCAGCAGTTACTCGTCAAGGGGTGTTCGCACTGAAGCTTTCTTT. Residues: CASSYSSRGVRTEAFF.

In this sample, this clone turned up a few times. V and J are TRBV19 and TRBJ2-5; 8 bases fit TRBD2. The CDR3 runs 15 residues. Germline V gives CDR1 LNHDA, CDR2 SQIVND (reference sequence). Trimming removed 3 bases from V and 5 bases from J; junction bases left unmatched: 8. The CDR3 reads CASSIQAGVPETQYF. CDR3 nucleotides: TGTGCCAGTAGTATCCAAGCGGGAGTACCCGAGACCCAGTACTTC.

This chain links TRBV2 with TRBJ1-2, with 7 bases identical to TRBD1. The germline V gene has CDR1 SNHLY and CDR2 FYNNEI. J was trimmed by 4 bases and V by 6 bases; bases with no gene match: 5. The CDR3 runs to 13 residues. CDR3 sequence: CASRRDSIYGYTF. CDR3 DNA sequence: TGTGCCAGCAGGCGGGACAGTATCTATGGCTACACCTTC.

The chain recombines TRBV15 with TRBJ2-5; TRBD2 agrees at 7 bases. The DNA end lines up better with TRBJ2-7; the J call may be wrong. Germline CDR1 LNHNV, CDR2 YYDKDF (reference sequence). The CDR3 covers 15 residues. CDR3 protein: CATSRDGTISYEQYF. CDR3 DNA sequence: TGTGCCACCAGCAGAGACGGGACTATATCCTACGAGCAGTACTTC.

The chain carries TRBV5-4 and TRBJ2-4; D is possibly TRBD2 (7 bases). V dropped 4 bases and J dropped 1 base, with 18 bases sitting between them. The CDR3 is 17 residues long. The germline V gene encodes CDR1 SGHNT and CDR2 YYREEE (reference sequence). The CDR3 DNA is TGTGCCAGCAGCGGGGGGGAACAGGGATCTGCCAAAAACATTCAGTACTTC. Its protein product is CASSGGEQGSAKNIQYF. The full variable domain, in which reference TRBV5-4 and TRBJ2-4 provide the parts outside the CDR3, is ETGVTQSPTHLIKTRGQQVTLRCSSQSGHNTVSWYQQALGQGPQFIFQYYREEENGRGNFPPRFSGLQFPNYSSELNVNALELDDSALYLCASSGGEQGSAKNIQYFGAGTRLSVL.

Notes on this clone: The same CDR3 is also encoded by other DNA sequences in this sample. V and J are TRBV30 and TRBJ2-7; possibly TRBD2 for D (5 bases). V was cut by 0 bases and J by 5 bases, with 8 bases left in between. The germline CDR1 and CDR2 sequences are GTSNPN and SVGIG (reference sequence). The CDR3 is made up of 12 amino acids. The CDR3: CAWSVTGNEQYF. For the CDR3, the DNA is TGTGCCTGGAGTGTTACGGGGAACGAGCAGTACTTC.

In this sample, this clone turned up once. The chain recombines TRBV7-2 with TRBJ2-6; TRBD1 matches at 8 bases. Germline V gene sequence: CDR1 SGHTA, CDR2 FQGNSA. CDR3 size: 15 residues. After removal of 6 bases from V and 2 bases from J, the junction contained 3 bases not matched to a gene. The chain's CDR3 is CASRSGGAGANVLTF. The CDR3 bases are TGTGCCAGCAGATCAGGGGGCGCTGGGGCCAACGTCCTGACTTTC.

The chain recombines TRBV28 with TRBJ2-7; a weak D match, TRBD1 (5 bases). V was cut by 5 bases and J by 3 bases, with 14 bases left in between. The CDR3 consists of 14 residues. The germline V gene encodes CDR1 MDHEN and CDR2 SYDVKM. The CDR3 protein is CASSIWAGNYEQYF. In DNA form, the CDR3 reads TGTGCCAGCAGTATTTGGGCAGGGAACTACGAGCAGTACTTC.

The count of this clone is one. The chain links TRBV23-1 to TRBJ1-6; 10 bases line up with TRBD1. TRBV23-1 is classed as an ORF, of uncertain function. The J segment lost 8 bases and the V segment lost 0 bases, leaving 4 bases of the junction unmatched. The CDR3 extends over 16 amino acids. The CDR3 here is CASSQSDRGFYSPLHF. The CDR3 nucleotides are TGCGCCAGCAGTCAATCGGACAGGGGGTTCTATTCACCCCTCCACTTT.

The chain has TRBV5-1 and TRBJ2-7; the match to TRBD1 covers 7 bases. Germline-derived CDR1 and CDR2 are SGHRS and YFSETQ. The CDR3 totals 15 residues. V was clipped by 4 bases and J by 1 base; unmatched bases: 8. CDR3 in amino acids: CASSQWTGVSYEQYF. CDR3 nucleotide sequence: TGCGCCAGCAGCCAATGGACAGGTGTTTCCTACGAGCAGTACTTC.

The chain links TRBV30 to TRBJ2-7, with D possibly being TRBD1 (5 bases). Germline CDR1 GTSNPN, CDR2 SVGIG (reference sequence). The CDR3 loop spans 14 amino acids. The V end was cut by 2 bases, the J end by 0 bases, with 11 bases between. The CDR3 loop reads CAWSLRQSSYEQYF. Here the CDR3 DNA reads TGTGCCTGGAGTCTTAGACAGAGCTCCTACGAGCAGTACTTC. Full variable domain (missing parts from reference TRBV30 and TRBJ2-7): SQTIHQWPATLVQPVGSPLSLECTVEGTSNPNLYWYRQAAGRGLQLLFYSVGIGQISSEVPQNLSASRPQDRQFILSSKKLLLSDSGFYLCAWSLRQSSYEQYFGPGTRLTVT.

The chain couples TRBV28 to TRBJ2-1; D might be TRBD1 (12 bases). The V gene's germline CDR1 is MDHEN and CDR2 SYDVKM. V lost 7 bases to trimming and J lost 3 bases, with 25 bases between them. This CDR3 comprises 18 residues. The CDR3 nucleotides are TGTGCCAGCATCGGGACAGGGGGCACTAGCGGGAGCTACAATGAGCAGTTCTTC. Translation gives CASIGTGGTSGSYNEQFF.

This clone was seen just once. This chain uses TRBV6-1 with TRBJ1-5, with TRBD1 identical over 9 bases. J gave up 3 bases and V 4 bases, and 4 bases lay outside the gene matches. In germline, CDR1 is MNHNS, CDR2 SASEGT. The CDR3 loop spans 15 amino acids. The CDR3 coding sequence is TGTGCCAGCAGTGGACAGGGGGGTATCAATCAGCCCCAGCATTTT. This gives the protein CASSGQGGINQPQHF.

The chain recombines TRBV25-1 with TRBJ2-7, with 7 bases identical to TRBD1. The V gene's germline CDR1 is MGHDK and CDR2 SYGVNS. V gave up 6 bases and J gave up 3 bases; unmatched junction bases: 11. The CDR3 covers 15 residues. The CDR3 loop reads CASRAPGTAFYEQYF. The CDR3 coding sequence is TGTGCCAGCAGAGCCCCCGGGACAGCTTTCTACGAGCAGTACTTC.

The V and J genes are TRBV5-4 and TRBJ2-5, with D perhaps assigned TRBD1 or TRBD2 (5 bases each). Trimming removed 4 bases from V and 5 bases from J, with 15 bases in between. The length of the CDR3 is 14 residues. Germline CDR1 is SGHNT and CDR2 is YYREEE (reference sequence). CDR3 loop: CASSPGATAETQYF. The CDR3 DNA follows: TGTGCCAGCAGCCCCGGGGCGACGGCGGAGACCCAGTACTTC. Variable domain in full (rest from reference TRBV5-4 and TRBJ2-5): ETGVTQSPTHLIKTRGQQVTLRCSSQSGHNTVSWYQQALGQGPQFIFQYYREEENGRGNFPPRFSGLQFPNYSSELNVNALELDDSALYLCASSPGATAETQYFGPGTRLLVL.

The CDR3 sequence is CASSLNRGDHEQYF. In DNA, the CDR3 is TGTGCCAGCTCACTTAATAGAGGGGATCACGAGCAGTACTTC. The chain combines TRBV18 with TRBJ2-7, with D perhaps matching TRBD1 or TRBD2 (5 bases each). The CDR3 has 14 amino acids. Germline CDR1 KGHSH, CDR2 LQKENI. V was shortened by 4 bases and J by 5 bases, with 15 bases between the two germline ends.

To note about this clone: This specimen includes other DNA sequences encoding the same CDR3. The chain has TRBV6-5 and TRBJ1-5; 8 bases are shared with TRBD1. CDR3 length equals 14 residues. Germline CDR1 is MNHEY and CDR2 is SVGAGI. V dropped 6 bases and J dropped 1; count of bases not matched to a gene: 2. The CDR3: CASSRTGSNQPQHF. In DNA, the CDR3 is TGTGCCAGCAGCCGGACAGGGAGCAATCAGCCCCAGCATTTT.

Comments on this clone: Other DNA sequences from this sample encode an identical CDR3 as well. DNA for the CDR3: TGTGCCAGCAGCTTAGGGGCCAATCAGCCCCAGCATTTT. This sequence encodes CASSLGANQPQHF. The chain combines TRBV7-6 with TRBJ1-5; the D is unclear. Germline assignment: CDR1 SGHVS and CDR2 FNYEAQ. The CDR3 has 13 amino acids. V lost 1 base to trimming and J lost 3 bases, with 4 bases between them. The entire variable domain, with the rest obtained from reference TRBV7-6 and TRBJ1-5, is as follows: GAGVSQSPRYKVTKRGQDVALRCDPISGHVSLYWYRQALGQGPEFLTYFNYEAQQDKSGLPNDRFSAERPEGSISTLTIQRTEQRDSAMYRCASSLGANQPQHFGDGTRLSIL.

The chain uses TRBV5-5 and TRBJ2-4, with D maybe TRBD1 (6 bases). The germline V gene has CDR1 SGHKS and CDR2 YYEKEE (reference sequence). CDR3 size: 16 residues. V lost 0 bases to trimming and J lost 8 bases, with 18 bases between them. CDR3 in DNA: TGTGCCAGCAGCTTGGCCGTAGGGAACCCAGGGGACATTCAGTACTTC. It codes for CASSLAVGNPGDIQYF.

This chain uses TRBV9 with TRBJ2-7; 9 bases align to TRBD1. Looked up from germline, CDR1 is SGDLS and CDR2 is YYNGEE. The V segment lost 4 bases and the J segment 6 bases; nucleotides outside the gene matches: 17. CDR3 length equals 17 residues. The CDR3 sequence: CASSPSSRGQGRGEQYF. The CDR3 DNA reads as TGTGCCAGCAGCCCCTCTAGTAGGGGACAGGGTAGGGGCGAGCAGTACTTC.